This T cell receptor beta chain is drawn from a study of T-cell reconstitution after alpha-beta-depleted transplantation in children. Germline CDR1 is SGHVS and CDR2 is FQNEAQ. V was clipped by 1 base and J by 6 bases, with 6 bases between them. The CDR3 runs to 13 residues. During its preparation, the TCRbeta library received unique molecular identifiers. From the PCR reads, TCRdb called clonotypes with MiXCR, one entry per CDR3 protein. The profile shows roughly 300,000 distinct CDR3 sequences, roughly 9.5% of them singletons. The chain uses TRBV7-8 and TRBJ1-4; D remains unclear. The sequence came from a human donor who donated a stem cell graft to a child with SCID. This specimen consisted of PBMCs from the stem cell graft donor, obtained from the stem cell graft. The CDR3 loop reads CASSLDQYEKLFF. Here the CDR3 DNA reads TGTGCCAGCAGCTTAGATCAGTATGAAAAACTGTTTTTT.